One and the same sample provided the 12 T cell receptor beta chains below, sequenced in a study of fetal regulatory T cell absence and autoimmunity. Clones were sequenced by immunoSEQ multiplex PCR, and TCRdb holds only the in-frame ones, with some missing. The sample has some 87,000 clones; about 78% are singletons. The sequenced material came from pancreas tissue. The source is a male donor with IPEX syndrome.

CDR3 region: CASNRTDTYGYTF. For the CDR3, the DNA is TGTGCCAGTAATAGGACGGATACCTATGGCTACACCTTC. This chain uses TRBV19 with TRBJ1-2; D not resolved. CDR1 LNHDA and CDR2 SQIVND come from the germline V gene (reference sequence). The ends were cut back, 7 bases at V and 4 bases at J, with 13 bases in the middle. This CDR3 is built from 13 residues. The complete variable domain, with remaining parts taken from reference TRBV19 and TRBJ1-2, reads DGGITQSPKYLFRKEGQNVTLSCEQNLNHDAMYWYRQDPGQGLRLIYYSQIVNDFQKGDIAEGYSVSREKKESFPLTVTSAQKNPTAFYLCASNRTDTYGYTFGSGTRLTVV.

The chain joins TRBV30 to TRBJ2-6, with a weak D call TRBD2 (5 bases). The V gene lost 1 base and the J gene lost 2 bases, with 9 bases spanning the gap. Germline V lookup: CDR1 GTSNPN, CDR2 SVGIG (reference sequence). The CDR3 has 15 amino acids. Here the CDR3 DNA reads TGTGCCTGGAGTGCTGGGAGTCCTGGGGCCAACGTCCTGACTTTC. It yields the protein CAWSAGSPGANVLTF. Together with reference TRBV30 and TRBJ2-6, the CDR3 gives the full variable domain: SQTIHQWPATLVQPVGSPLSLECTVEGTSNPNLYWYRQAAGRGLQLLFYSVGIGQISSEVPQNLSASRPQDRQFILSSKKLLLSDSGFYLCAWSAGSPGANVLTFGAGSRLTVL.

This sequence joins TRBV7-8 and TRBJ1-5; TRBD1 aligns across 7 bases. CDR3 length: 16 residues. From germline, CDR1 is SGHVS and CDR2 FQNEAQ. After removal of 4 bases from V and 5 bases from J, the junction contained 11 bases not matched to a gene. CDR3 protein: CASSYHSGTADQPQHF. For the CDR3, the DNA is TGTGCCAGCAGCTACCACTCCGGGACAGCCGATCAGCCCCAGCATTTT. Full variable domain (missing parts from reference TRBV7-8 and TRBJ1-5): GAGVSQSPRYKVAKRGQDVALRCDPISGHVSLFWYQQALGQGPEFLTYFQNEAQLDKSGLPSDRFFAERPEGSVSTLKIQRTQQEDSAVYLCASSYHSGTADQPQHFGDGTRLSIL.

The chain recombines TRBV7-9 with TRBJ2-1, with unresolved D. V lost 6 bases and J 2 bases, leaving 2 bases between the germline ends. Germline loops: CDR1 SEHNR, CDR2 FQNEAQ (reference sequence). This CDR3 is 11 amino acids long. The CDR3 DNA reads TGTGCCAGCAGTCCCTACAATGAGCAGTTCTTC. This encodes CASSPYNEQFF.

The rearrangement links TRBV18 to TRBJ1-5; D might be TRBD1 (6 bases). V lost 0 bases and J lost 4, with 13 bases in between. This CDR3 contains 16 residues. The germline V gene has CDR1 KGHSH and CDR2 LQKENI. The CDR3 region is CASSPPGPGQNQPQHF. Here the CDR3 DNA reads TGTGCCAGCTCACCACCGGGTCCGGGACAAAATCAGCCCCAGCATTTT.

V usage is TRBV29-1 and J usage is TRBJ2-7; D uncertain. Trimming removed 4 bases at V and 2 bases at J, with 15 bases between. The CDR3 spans 14 residues. CDR1 is SQVTM, CDR2 ANQGSEA, per germline. Here the CDR3 DNA reads TGCAGCGTTGTGGGGTACCCCAGCGCCTACGAGCAGTACTTC. The encoded protein is CSVVGYPSAYEQYF.

The rearrangement uses TRBV27 and TRBJ2-1; D call uncertain. The length of the CDR3 is 15 residues. V shed 4 bases and J shed 3 bases, with 13 bases lying between them. Germline assignment: CDR1 MNHEY and CDR2 SMNVEV (reference sequence). Here the CDR3 DNA reads TGTGCCAGCAGTTCCCGGCCCTTAGTCTACAATGAGCAGTTCTTC. It is translated as CASSSRPLVYNEQFF.

V is TRBV2 and J is TRBJ2-1, with a weak D call TRBD2 (5 bases). Germline V gene data show CDR1 as SNHLY and CDR2 as FYNNEI. The ends were cut back, 5 bases at V and 0 bases at J, with 8 bases in the middle. The CDR3 runs to 14 residues. The CDR3, as DNA: TGTGCCAGCAGTAGCGGTTCCTCCTACAATGAGCAGTTCTTC. Residues: CASSSGSSYNEQFF.

The chain couples TRBV27 to TRBJ1-4; TRBD1 agrees at 7 bases. Germline V gives CDR1 MNHEY, CDR2 SMNVEV (reference sequence). J was trimmed by 3 bases and V by 3 bases; bases with no gene match: 4. The CDR3 totals 15 residues. CDR3 loop: CASSFQGVPNEKLFF. The DNA for the CDR3 is TGTGCCAGCAGTTTCCAGGGGGTCCCTAATGAAAAACTGTTTTTT.

The CDR3 is CASSLVGAGGNTIYF. CDR3 nucleotide sequence: TGTGCCAGCAGCTTAGTGGGGGCAGGTGGAAACACCATATATTTT. The chain joins TRBV7-2 to TRBJ1-3; D is possibly TRBD1 (6 bases). The CDR3 contains 15 residues. CDR1 and CDR2 (germline): SGHTA, FQGNSA. V was pared by 1 base and J by 3 bases, with 10 bases between. Complete variable domain (other parts from reference TRBV7-2 and TRBJ1-3): GAGVSQSPSNKVTEKGKDVELRCDPISGHTALYWYRQSLGQGLEFLIYFQGNSAPDKSGLPSDRFSAERTGGSVSTLTIQRTQQEDSAVYLCASSLVGAGGNTIYFGEGSWLTVV.

V is TRBV14 and J is TRBJ1-4; 7 bases map to TRBD1. J lost 6 bases, V lost 3 bases, and 10 bases had no gene match. CDR1 and CDR2 (germline): SGHDN, FVKESK. The CDR3 is made up of 16 amino acids. This CDR3 reads CASSHLFGQVDEKLFF. CDR3 in DNA: TGTGCCAGCAGCCACCTTTTTGGACAGGTTGATGAAAAACTGTTTTTT.

The chain carries TRBV5-4 and TRBJ1-3, with no clear D. The CDR3 has 14 amino acids. Per the germline V gene, CDR1 is SGHNT and CDR2 is YYREEE (reference sequence). V was trimmed by 2 bases and J by 4 bases, leaving 10 bases between them. For the CDR3, the DNA is TGTGCCAGCAGCTTTGGCGGGCACGGAAACACCATATATTTT. Protein sequence: CASSFGGHGNTIYF.